This section outlines one TCR beta chain sequence together with its context. Source study methods: From reference gene primer amplification, estimates of nucleated cell counts were derived. TCRdb's table, derived via immunoSEQ multiplex PCR, lists solely in-frame clones and lacks some. V and J calls plus clone size are reproduced from that table; the DNA served to infer D and trimming. Of more than 140,000 clones in the sample, around 83% were seen once. This sample is part of a study of blood T cell repertoires in COVID-19. Study summary: The study drew acute and convalescent COVID-19 samples from the United States, Italy and Spain. T cells, B-cell-depleted T cells, or PBMCs provided the cDNA or gDNA that served as material.

The receptor's source is a woman aged 55-69 years with acute or convalescent COVID-19. Sequences were obtained from peripheral blood.

For the CDR3, the DNA is TGTGCCAGCAGTACCGCGACAGGAATCACAGATACGCAGTATTTT. This sequence encodes CASSTATGITDTQYF. This chain connects TRBV7-9 to TRBJ2-3, with D perhaps matching TRBD1 (6 bases). From germline, CDR1 is SEHNR and CDR2 FQNEAQ (reference sequence). This CDR3 has 15 residues. The V gene lost 6 bases and the J gene lost 2 bases, with 15 bases spanning the gap.